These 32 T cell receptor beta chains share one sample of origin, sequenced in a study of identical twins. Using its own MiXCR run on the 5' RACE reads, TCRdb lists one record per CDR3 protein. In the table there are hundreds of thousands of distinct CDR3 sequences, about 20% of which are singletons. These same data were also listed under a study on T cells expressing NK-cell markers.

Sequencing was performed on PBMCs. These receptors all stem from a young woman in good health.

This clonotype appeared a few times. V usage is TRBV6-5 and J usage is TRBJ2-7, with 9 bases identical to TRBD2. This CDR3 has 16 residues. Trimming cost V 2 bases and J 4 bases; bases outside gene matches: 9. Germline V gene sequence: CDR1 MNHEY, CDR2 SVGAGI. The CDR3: CASSYGGSGSPYEQYF. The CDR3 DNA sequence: TGTGCCAGCAGTTACGGTGGTAGCGGGAGTCCATACGAGCAGTACTTC.

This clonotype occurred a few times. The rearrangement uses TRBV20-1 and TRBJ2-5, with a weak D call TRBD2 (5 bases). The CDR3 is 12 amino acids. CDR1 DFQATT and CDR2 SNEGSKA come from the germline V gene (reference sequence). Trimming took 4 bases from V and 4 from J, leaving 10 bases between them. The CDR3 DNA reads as TGCAGTGCTACCGGGGTAGGAGAGACCCAGTACTTC. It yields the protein CSATGVGETQYF.

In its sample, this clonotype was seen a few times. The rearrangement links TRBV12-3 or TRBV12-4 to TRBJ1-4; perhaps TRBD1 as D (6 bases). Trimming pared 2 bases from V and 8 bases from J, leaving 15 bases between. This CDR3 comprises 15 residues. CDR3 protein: CASSLSTGRGEKLFF. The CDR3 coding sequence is TGTGCCAGCAGTTTATCGACAGGTAGAGGGGAAAAACTGTTTTTT.

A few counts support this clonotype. The CDR3 DNA reads as TGTGCCAGCAGACGTGGGACTAGCGGGGACTACGAGCAGTACTTC. Its protein product is CASRRGTSGDYEQYF. V is TRBV12-3 or TRBV12-4 and J is TRBJ2-7; TRBD2 agrees at 13 bases. V shed 6 bases, J shed 3 bases, and the junction held 5 bases outside the gene matches. The CDR3 extends over 15 amino acids.

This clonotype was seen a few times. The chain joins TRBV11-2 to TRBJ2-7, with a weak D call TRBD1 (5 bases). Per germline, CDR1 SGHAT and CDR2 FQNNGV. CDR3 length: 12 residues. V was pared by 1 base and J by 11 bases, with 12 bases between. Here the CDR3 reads CASSLVGGAEYF. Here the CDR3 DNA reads TGTGCCAGCAGCTTAGTTGGTGGGGCAGAGTACTTC.

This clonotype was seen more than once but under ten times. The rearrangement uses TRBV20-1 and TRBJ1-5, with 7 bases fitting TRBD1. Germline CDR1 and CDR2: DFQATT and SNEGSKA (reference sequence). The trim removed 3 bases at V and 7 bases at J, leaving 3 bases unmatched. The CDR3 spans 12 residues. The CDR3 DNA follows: TGCAGTGCTAGCCCAGGGGGACAGCCCCAGCATTTT. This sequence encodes CSASPGGQPQHF.

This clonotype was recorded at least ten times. The CDR3 reads CAISGQDGETQYF. The CDR3 DNA reads as TGTGCCATCAGCGGACAGGATGGAGAGACCCAGTACTTC. The V call is TRBV10-3, the J call TRBJ2-5; 7 bases fit TRBD1. After removal of 6 bases from V and 4 bases from J, the junction contained 5 bases not matched to a gene. CDR1 and CDR2 from the germline V gene are ENHRY and SYGVKD. This CDR3 region has 13 residues.

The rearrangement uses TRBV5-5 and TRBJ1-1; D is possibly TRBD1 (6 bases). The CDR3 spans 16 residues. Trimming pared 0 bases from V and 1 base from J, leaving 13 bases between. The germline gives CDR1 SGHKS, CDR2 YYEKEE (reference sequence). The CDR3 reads CASSLGNLQGNTEAFF. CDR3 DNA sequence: TGTGCCAGCAGCTTGGGGAATCTACAGGGGAACACTGAAGCTTTCTTT.

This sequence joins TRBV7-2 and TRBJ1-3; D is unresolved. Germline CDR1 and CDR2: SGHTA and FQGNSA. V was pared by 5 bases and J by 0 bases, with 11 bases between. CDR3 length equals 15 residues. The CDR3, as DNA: TGTGCCAGCAGCCATGGCCTGCCCTCTGGAAACACCATATATTTT. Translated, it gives CASSHGLPSGNTIYF.

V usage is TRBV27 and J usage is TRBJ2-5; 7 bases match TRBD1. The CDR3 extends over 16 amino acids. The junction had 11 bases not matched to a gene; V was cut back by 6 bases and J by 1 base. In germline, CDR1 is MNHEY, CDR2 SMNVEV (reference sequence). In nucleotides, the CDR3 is TGTGCCAGCAGCCTGCCCCAGGGACAGTCCCAAGAGACCCAGTACTTC. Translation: CASSLPQGQSQETQYF.

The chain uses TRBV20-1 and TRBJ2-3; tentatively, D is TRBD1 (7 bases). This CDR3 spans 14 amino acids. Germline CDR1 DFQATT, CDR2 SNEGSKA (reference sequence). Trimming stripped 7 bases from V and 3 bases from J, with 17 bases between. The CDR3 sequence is CSVKQGGVTDTQYF. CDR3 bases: TGCAGTGTTAAGCAGGGGGGTGTGACAGATACGCAGTATTTT.

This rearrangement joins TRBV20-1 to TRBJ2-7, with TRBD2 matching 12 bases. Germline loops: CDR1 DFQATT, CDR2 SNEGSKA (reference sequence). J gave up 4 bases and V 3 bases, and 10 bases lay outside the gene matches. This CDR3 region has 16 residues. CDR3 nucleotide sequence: TGCAGTGCTAGGAAGCCGACTAGCGGGAGTTCGTACGAGCAGTACTTC. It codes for CSARKPTSGSSYEQYF.

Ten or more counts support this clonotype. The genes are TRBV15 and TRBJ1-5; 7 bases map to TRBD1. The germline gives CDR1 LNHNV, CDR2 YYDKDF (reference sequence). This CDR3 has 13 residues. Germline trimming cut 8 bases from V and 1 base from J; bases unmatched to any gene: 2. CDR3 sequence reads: CATAQGSNQPQHF. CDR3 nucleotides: TGTGCCACCGCACAGGGGAGCAATCAGCCCCAGCATTTT.

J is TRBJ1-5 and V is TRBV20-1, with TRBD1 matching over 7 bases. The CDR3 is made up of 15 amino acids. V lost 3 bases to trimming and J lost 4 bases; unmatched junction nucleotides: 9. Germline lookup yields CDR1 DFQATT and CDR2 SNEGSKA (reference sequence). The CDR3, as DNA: TGCAGTGCTAGTTGGGGAAGGGACAGTAATCAGCCCCAGCATTTT. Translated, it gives CSASWGRDSNQPQHF.

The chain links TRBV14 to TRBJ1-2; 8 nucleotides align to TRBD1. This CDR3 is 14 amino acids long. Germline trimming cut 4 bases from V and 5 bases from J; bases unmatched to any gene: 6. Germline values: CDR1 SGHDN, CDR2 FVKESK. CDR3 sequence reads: CASSPDRDPYGYTF. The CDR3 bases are TGTGCCAGCAGCCCGGACAGGGATCCTTATGGCTACACCTTC.

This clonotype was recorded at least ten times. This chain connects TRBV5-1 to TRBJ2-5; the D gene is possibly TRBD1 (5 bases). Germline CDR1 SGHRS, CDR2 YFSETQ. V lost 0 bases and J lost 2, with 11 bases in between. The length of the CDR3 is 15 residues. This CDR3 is CASSLGQSSQETQYF. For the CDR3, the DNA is TGCGCCAGCAGCTTGGGACAGTCCTCACAAGAGACCCAGTACTTC.

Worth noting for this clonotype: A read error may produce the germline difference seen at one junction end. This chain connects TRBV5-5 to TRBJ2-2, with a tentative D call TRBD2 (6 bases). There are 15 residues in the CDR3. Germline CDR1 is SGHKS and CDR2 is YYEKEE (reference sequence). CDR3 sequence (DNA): TGTGCCAGCACCCCACGGGTTAGGGGCACCGGGGGGCTGTTTTTT. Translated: CASTPRVRGTGGLFF.

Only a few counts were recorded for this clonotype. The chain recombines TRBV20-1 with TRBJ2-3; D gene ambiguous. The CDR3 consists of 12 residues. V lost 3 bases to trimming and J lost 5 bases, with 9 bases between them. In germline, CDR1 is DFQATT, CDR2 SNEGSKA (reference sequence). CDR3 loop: CSARPEGDTQYF. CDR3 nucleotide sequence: TGCAGTGCTAGGCCAGAAGGAGATACGCAGTATTTT.

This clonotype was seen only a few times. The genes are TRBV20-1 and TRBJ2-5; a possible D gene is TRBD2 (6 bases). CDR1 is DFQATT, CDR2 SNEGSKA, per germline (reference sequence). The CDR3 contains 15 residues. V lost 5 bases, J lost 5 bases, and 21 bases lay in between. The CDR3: CSAFGSGVNGETQYF. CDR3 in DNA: TGCAGTGCTTTCGGCTCGGGAGTAAATGGTGAGACCCAGTACTTC.

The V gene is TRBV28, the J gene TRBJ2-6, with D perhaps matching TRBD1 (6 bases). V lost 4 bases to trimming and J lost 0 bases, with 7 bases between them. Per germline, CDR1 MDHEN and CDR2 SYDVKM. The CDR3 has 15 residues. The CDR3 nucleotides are TGTGCCAGCAGTTGGACAGACTCTGGGGCCAACGTCCTGACTTTC. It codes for CASSWTDSGANVLTF.

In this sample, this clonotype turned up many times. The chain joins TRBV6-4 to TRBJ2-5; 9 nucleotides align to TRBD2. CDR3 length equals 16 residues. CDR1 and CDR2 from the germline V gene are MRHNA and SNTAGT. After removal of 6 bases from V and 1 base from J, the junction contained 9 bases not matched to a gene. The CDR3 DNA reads TGTGCCAGCAGGCCACATATGCGGGAGGGCCAAGAGACCCAGTACTTC. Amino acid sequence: CASRPHMREGQETQYF.

The CDR3 region has the DNA TGCGCCTCCAGGGCGGTCCCCGGGAAGGACGGGGAGCTGTTTTTT. It codes for CASRAVPGKDGELFF. The chain is built from TRBV5-1 and TRBJ2-2; D may match TRBD1 or TRBD2 (5 bases each). Trimming stripped 10 bases from V and 7 bases from J, with 23 bases between. Germline CDR1 reads SGHRS; CDR2 reads YFSETQ. This CDR3 has 15 residues. Full variable domain (remainder filled in from reference TRBV5-1 and TRBJ2-2): KAGVTQTPRYLIKTRGQQVTLSCSPISGHRSVSWYQQTPGQGLQFLFEYFSETQRNKGNFPGRFSGRQFSNSRSEMNVSTLELGDSALYLCASRAVPGKDGELFFGEGSRLTVL.

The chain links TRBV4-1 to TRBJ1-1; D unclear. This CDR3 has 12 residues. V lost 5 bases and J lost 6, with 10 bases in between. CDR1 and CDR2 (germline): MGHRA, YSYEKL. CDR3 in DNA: TGCGCCAGCAGCGGACGAGGCTCTGAAGCTTTCTTT. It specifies CASSGRGSEAFF.

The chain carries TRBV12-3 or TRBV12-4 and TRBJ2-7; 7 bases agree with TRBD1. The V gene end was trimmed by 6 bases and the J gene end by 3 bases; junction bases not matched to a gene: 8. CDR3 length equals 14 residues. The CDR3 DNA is TGTGCCAGCAGCCGTGCCGGGACAGACTACGAGCAGTACTTC. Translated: CASSRAGTDYEQYF.

The CDR3, as DNA: TGTGCCAGCAGTTACTTTCGGCCTCCGGCAGCAGATACGCAGTATTTT. This sequence encodes CASSYFRPPAADTQYF. V is TRBV6-5 and J is TRBJ2-3; D gene unclear. Deletions cut 1 base from V and 4 bases from J, with 15 bases between. The CDR3 extends over 16 amino acids. The germline CDR1 and CDR2 sequences are MNHEY and SVGAGI.

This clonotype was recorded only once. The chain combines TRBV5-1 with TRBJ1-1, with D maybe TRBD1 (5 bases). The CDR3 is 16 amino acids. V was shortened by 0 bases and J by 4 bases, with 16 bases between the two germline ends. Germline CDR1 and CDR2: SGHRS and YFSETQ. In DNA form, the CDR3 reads TGCGCCAGCAGCTTGGTGGAGGGACGTGCGGGCACTGAAGCTTTCTTT. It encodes CASSLVEGRAGTEAFF.

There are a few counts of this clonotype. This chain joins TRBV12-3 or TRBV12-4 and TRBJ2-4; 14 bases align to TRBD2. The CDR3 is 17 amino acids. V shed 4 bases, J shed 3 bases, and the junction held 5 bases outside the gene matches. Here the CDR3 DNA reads TGTGCCAGCAGTTGGACTAGCGGGAGGTCCCTCAAAAACATTCAGTACTTC. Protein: CASSWTSGRSLKNIQYF.

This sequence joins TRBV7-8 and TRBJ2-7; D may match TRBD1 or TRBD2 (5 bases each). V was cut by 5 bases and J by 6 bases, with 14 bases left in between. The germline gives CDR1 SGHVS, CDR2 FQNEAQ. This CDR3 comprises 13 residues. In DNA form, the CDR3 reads TGTGCCAGCAGCGTGGGACCCTCAAGCGAGCAGTACTTC. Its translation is CASSVGPSSEQYF. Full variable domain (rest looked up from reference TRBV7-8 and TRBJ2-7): GAGVSQSPRYKVAKRGQDVALRCDPISGHVSLFWYQQALGQGPEFLTYFQNEAQLDKSGLPSDRFFAERPEGSVSTLKIQRTQQEDSAVYLCASSVGPSSEQYFGPGTRLTVT.

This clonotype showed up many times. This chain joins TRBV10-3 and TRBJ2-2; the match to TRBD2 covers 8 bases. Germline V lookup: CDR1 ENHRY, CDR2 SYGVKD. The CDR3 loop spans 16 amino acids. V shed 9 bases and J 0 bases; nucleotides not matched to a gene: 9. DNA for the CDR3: TGTGCCATACCGAGGGATAGCGGGGCGAACACCGGGGAGCTGTTTTTT. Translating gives CAIPRDSGANTGELFF.

For the CDR3, the DNA is TGTGCCAGCAGCCGCGGGAGGGCGAACACCGGGGAGCTGTTTTTT. It translates to CASSRGRANTGELFF. This rearrangement joins TRBV14 to TRBJ2-2, with TRBD2 identical over 9 bases. CDR3 length: 15 amino acids. Germline V gene lookup returns CDR1 SGHDN and CDR2 FVKESK. Trimming at V came to 4 bases and at J to 0 bases, leaving 0 bases not matched to a gene.

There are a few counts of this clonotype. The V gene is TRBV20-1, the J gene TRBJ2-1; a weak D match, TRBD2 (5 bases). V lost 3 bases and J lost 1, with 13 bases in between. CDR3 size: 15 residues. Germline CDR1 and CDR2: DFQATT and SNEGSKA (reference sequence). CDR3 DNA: TGCAGTGCTAGGAGAGACCGCGGGTCCTACAATGAGCAGTTCTTC. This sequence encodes CSARRDRGSYNEQFF.

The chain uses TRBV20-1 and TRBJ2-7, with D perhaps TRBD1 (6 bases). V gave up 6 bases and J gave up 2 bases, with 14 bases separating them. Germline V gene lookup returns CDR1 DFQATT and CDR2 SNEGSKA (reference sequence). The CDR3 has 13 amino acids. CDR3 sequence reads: CSATRTATYEQYF. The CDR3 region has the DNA TGCAGTGCGACCCGGACAGCAACCTACGAGCAGTACTTC.